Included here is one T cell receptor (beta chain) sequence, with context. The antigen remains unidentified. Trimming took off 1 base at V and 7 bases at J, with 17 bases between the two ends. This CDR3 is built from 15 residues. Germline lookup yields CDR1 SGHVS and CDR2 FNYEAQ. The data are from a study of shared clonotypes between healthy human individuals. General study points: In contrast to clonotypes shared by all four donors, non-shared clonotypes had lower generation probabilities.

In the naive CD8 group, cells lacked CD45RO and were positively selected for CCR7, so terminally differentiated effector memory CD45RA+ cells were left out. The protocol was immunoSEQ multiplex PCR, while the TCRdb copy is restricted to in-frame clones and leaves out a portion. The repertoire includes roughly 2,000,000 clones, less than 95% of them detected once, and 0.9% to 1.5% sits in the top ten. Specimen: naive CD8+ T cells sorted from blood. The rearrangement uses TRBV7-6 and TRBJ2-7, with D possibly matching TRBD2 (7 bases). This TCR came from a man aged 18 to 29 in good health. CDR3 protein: CASSLEFGGLYEQYF. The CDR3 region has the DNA TGTGCCAGCAGCTTAGAATTCGGGGGGCTCTATGAGCAGTACTTC. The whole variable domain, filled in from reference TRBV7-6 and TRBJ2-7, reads GAGVSQSPRYKVTKRGQDVALRCDPISGHVSLYWYRQALGQGPEFLTYFNYEAQQDKSGLPNDRFSAERPEGSISTLTIQRTEQRDSAMYRCASSLEFGGLYEQYFGPGTRLTVT.